The present T cell receptor beta chain was sequenced within a study of cytomegalovirus exposure and HLA in healthy donors. Primers included in the PCR were 60 Vbeta and 13 Jbeta primers. Profiled with immunoSEQ multiplex PCR; TCRdb holds only in-frame clones, not every one. The data show 65,000 to 90,000 clones, with 65% to 80% seen just once and about 2.9% held by the top ten. The donors gave bone marrow, and they were healthy. V lost 2 bases and J lost 2; bases outside the gene matches: 6. Per germline, CDR1 SGDLS and CDR2 YYNGEE. The CDR3 has 16 residues. The chain combines TRBV9 with TRBJ2-2, with TRBD2 matching 7 bases. The source material was PBMCs. This sequence was found in a man in his forties or fifties in good health and CMV-seronegative. CDR3 nucleotides: TGTGCCAGCAGCGTCCCCGCGGGAGCTAACACCGGGGAGCTGTTTTTT. It encodes CASSVPAGANTGELFF.